A selection of T cell receptor beta chains follows, all from one sample in a study of blood T cell repertoires in COVID-19. Repertoires were generated with immunoSEQ multiplex PCR, while TCRdb's copy carries only in-frame clones and drops some. The top ten clones hold about 4.8% of a sample with 40,000 to 50,000 clones, roughly 91% of them seen once. What was sequenced was peripheral blood. These receptors were taken from a human donor in a cohort sampled during active COVID-19. Each CDR3 is given with its conserved first and last residue. The order of the fields is V gene, J gene, clone size, D gene, CDR3 protein. A D gene is named only where the DNA matches it firmly. Some rows have no size entry. The others give once, few or many, or a class for an expanded clone.

V: TRBV2
J: TRBJ1-5
size: NA
D: TRBD1
CDR3: CASTSTGRQPQHF

V: TRBV27
J: TRBJ2-2
size: NA
D: NA
CDR3: CASSLTQRRELFF

V: TRBV19
J: TRBJ1-1
size: NA
D: NA
CDR3: CASTTGTWDWINTEAFF

V: TRBV5-1
J: TRBJ1-1
size: NA
D: NA
CDR3: CASSRTGKLSDTEAFF

V: TRBV6-1
J: TRBJ2-1
size: NA
D: TRBD2
CDR3: CASSDIAGGPNEQFF

V: TRBV10-2
J: TRBJ2-7
size: once
D: NA
CDR3: CASSAVLGPGYEQYF

V: TRBV30
J: TRBJ2-7
size: NA
D: NA
CDR3: CAWSVTGLEQYF

V: TRBV5-8
J: TRBJ2-1
size: NA
D: TRBD1
CDR3: CASSLSVVLGRDRDFNEQFF

V: TRBV20-1
J: TRBJ1-1
size: NA
D: NA
CDR3: CSASYGGGNTEAFF

V: TRBV4-1
J: TRBJ2-7
size: NA
D: NA
CDR3: CASSQGREQYF

V: TRBV28
J: TRBJ2-1
size: NA
D: NA
CDR3: CASSSTGGSHNEQFF

V: TRBV6-2/TRBV6-3
J: TRBJ2-1
size: NA
D: NA
CDR3: CASTYSSREQFF

V: TRBV7-2
J: TRBJ2-7
size: NA
D: NA
CDR3: CASSLALQSYEQYF

V: TRBV19
J: TRBJ2-7
size: NA
D: NA
CDR3: CASRIKGDSQYEQYF

V: TRBV5-1
J: TRBJ2-3
size: NA
D: NA
CDR3: CASSLDGTRTDTQYF

V: TRBV7-9
J: TRBJ2-1
size: NA
D: TRBD2
CDR3: CASSLGTSGRGYNEQFF

V: TRBV7-9
J: TRBJ2-1
size: NA
D: TRBD2
CDR3: CASPPGTSGWIGRNEQFF

V: TRBV20-1
J: TRBJ2-7
size: NA
D: NA
CDR3: CSASDSSGLHEQYF

V: TRBV18
J: TRBJ2-7
size: NA
D: NA
CDR3: CASSPSGTSYEQYF

V: TRBV27
J: TRBJ2-7
size: NA
D: TRBD1
CDR3: CASSLQGAVLYEQYF

V: TRBV5-1
J: TRBJ2-7
size: few
D: NA
CDR3: CASSFGTRDYEQYF

V: TRBV27
J: TRBJ2-5
size: NA
D: TRBD1
CDR3: CASSLDTGGSGETQYF

V: TRBV28
J: TRBJ1-5
size: once
D: NA
CDR3: CASSFRAGSRPQHF

V: TRBV19
J: TRBJ1-2
size: NA
D: NA
CDR3: CASSITRGGGYTF

V: TRBV10-3
J: TRBJ2-7
size: once
D: NA
CDR3: CAISELAYEQYF

V: TRBV11-2
J: TRBJ1-1
size: NA
D: TRBD1
CDR3: CASSPRDSVHTEAFF

V: TRBV10-3
J: TRBJ1-1
size: NA
D: NA
CDR3: CAISAFDTHEIEAFF

V: TRBV29-1
J: TRBJ1-1
size: NA
D: TRBD1
CDR3: CSVKQGARTEAFF

V: TRBV11-3
J: TRBJ2-1
size: NA
D: TRBD2
CDR3: CASSLPRGSMVGVNEQFF

V: TRBV9
J: TRBJ2-7
size: NA
D: TRBD1
CDR3: CASSVSPQGDSYEQYF

V: TRBV6-1
J: TRBJ1-1
size: NA
D: TRBD1
CDR3: CASSDLDRVNTEAFF

V: TRBV28
J: TRBJ1-3
size: NA
D: TRBD1
CDR3: CASSSPGQANSGNTIYF

V: TRBV7-9
J: TRBJ2-1
size: once
D: TRBD2
CDR3: CASSRLANEQFF

V: TRBV28
J: TRBJ1-2
size: NA
D: NA
CDR3: CASSLSGGAANYGYTF

V: TRBV21-1
J: TRBJ2-1
size: NA
D: NA
CDR3: CASTQGIRTSGRAYQFF

V: TRBV19
J: TRBJ1-5
size: NA
D: TRBD1
CDR3: CASRVTGESNQPQHF

V: TRBV29-1
J: TRBJ1-2
size: NA
D: TRBD1
CDR3: CSVVRTGGGYTF

V: TRBV5-1
J: TRBJ1-4
size: NA
D: NA
CDR3: CASSLVPGINEKLFF

V: TRBV5-4
J: TRBJ2-1
size: NA
D: NA
CDR3: CASSLSSYNEQFF

V: TRBV6-2/TRBV6-3
J: TRBJ2-1
size: NA
D: NA
CDR3: CASSYTLDPGRDTNNEQFF

V: TRBV7-8
J: TRBJ2-3
size: NA
D: NA
CDR3: CASSLGSSSYTDTQYF

V: TRBV6-5
J: TRBJ1-1
size: NA
D: NA
CDR3: CASRLTPRDTEAFF

V: TRBV27
J: TRBJ2-3
size: NA
D: TRBD1
CDR3: CASSSGGSTDTQYF

V: TRBV21-1
J: TRBJ2-1
size: once
D: NA
CDR3: CASSKGGGGRPRYNEQFF

V: TRBV12-3/TRBV12-4
J: TRBJ1-5
size: NA
D: NA
CDR3: CASSLHRVEPQHF

V: TRBV9
J: TRBJ2-7
size: NA
D: NA
CDR3: CASSVGASSSYEQYF

V: TRBV7-2
J: TRBJ2-4
size: NA
D: TRBD1
CDR3: CASSWGSGTDIQYF

V: TRBV5-1
J: TRBJ2-7
size: NA
D: TRBD2
CDR3: CASSSDTSGRGSEQYF